The 10 T cell receptor beta chains presented below share a single source sample, sequenced in a study of cytomegalovirus exposure and HLA in healthy donors. A multiplex PCR was run with 60 Vbeta primers and 13 Jbeta primers. Measured with immunoSEQ multiplex PCR; TCRdb has only the in-frame clones, and not every one. The sample holds about 73,000 clones, roughly two thirds seen once. Sequencing used PBMCs. Receptors were obtained from a woman between 45 and 60 years old in good health and CMV-seropositive.

The chain employs TRBV7-9 and TRBJ1-2; possible D gene TRBD1, 5 bases. The germline gives CDR1 SEHNR, CDR2 FQNEAQ (reference sequence). The CDR3 sequence is 13 residues long. CDR3 protein: CATEPRVNYGYTF. In DNA, the CDR3 is TGTGCGACAGAGCCCAGGGTTAACTATGGCTACACCTTC.

The J gene is TRBJ1-3, the V gene TRBV19, with 8 bases aligning to TRBD1. The CDR3 totals 17 residues. CDR1 is LNHDA and CDR2 is SQIVND in the germline V gene (reference sequence). The V segment lost 2 bases and the J segment 3 bases; nucleotides outside the gene matches: 9. The CDR3 region is CASSISWDRTVGNTIYF. As DNA, the CDR3 is TGTGCCAGTAGTATATCGTGGGACAGGACCGTTGGAAACACCATATATTTT.

This chain links TRBV6-5 with TRBJ1-3; D gene unclear. The ends were cut back, 5 bases at V and 3 bases at J, with 8 bases in the middle. The CDR3 contains 13 residues. Germline V gene lookup returns CDR1 MNHEY and CDR2 SVGAGI. The CDR3 bases are TGTGCCAGCAGTCCGGTCCTTGGAAACACCATATATTTT. As protein: CASSPVLGNTIYF.

With regard to this clone: One end of the junction fails to match germline, which may point to a read error. The chain uses TRBV2 and TRBJ2-5, with a weak D call TRBD2 (5 bases). Germline-derived CDR1 and CDR2 are SNHLY and FYNNEI. The CDR3 extends over 12 amino acids. As DNA, the CDR3 is TGTACCAGCGATGAGGGCCAAGAGACCCAGTACTTC. Amino acids: CTSDEGQETQYF.

The rearrangement uses TRBV4-2 and TRBJ2-2, with 7 nucleotides matching TRBD2. After removal of 1 base from V and 3 bases from J, the junction contained 8 bases not matched to a gene. The germline CDR1 and CDR2 sequences are LGHNA and YNFKEQ. This CDR3 is 17 amino acids long. The CDR3 sequence: CASSQGLSGAYTGELFF. The DNA of the CDR3 is TGTGCCAGCAGCCAAGGGCTGAGCGGGGCGTACACCGGGGAGCTGTTTTTT.

About this clone: With only one base between it and a far larger clone, this is likely a read error. Because it lacks the conserved phenylalanine or tryptophan at the end, this CDR3 is likely a read error. The gene calls are TRBV5-8 and TRBJ1-6, with D possibly being TRBD1 (5 bases). Per germline, CDR1 SGHTS and CDR2 YDEGEE. V was shortened by 3 bases and J by 0 bases, with 16 bases between the two germline ends. This CDR3 is 18 amino acids long. The CDR3 reads CASSSRDSGSSYNSPLHL. Here the CDR3 DNA reads TGTGCCAGCAGCTCCCGGGACTCCGGGAGCTCCTATAATTCACCCCTCCACCTT.

The chain has TRBV5-1 and TRBJ2-7, with D maybe TRBD1 (6 bases). Germline lookup yields CDR1 SGHRS and CDR2 YFSETQ. The germline V and J ends were trimmed by 2 bases and 3 bases, with 12 bases remaining between them. The CDR3 sequence is 14 residues long. The CDR3 coding sequence is TGCGCCAGCAGCTTAAGATCAGGGGACTACGAGCAGTACTTC. It yields the protein CASSLRSGDYEQYF.

This rearrangement joins TRBV9 to TRBJ2-2, with a tentative D call TRBD1 (6 bases). Germline CDR1 reads SGDLS; CDR2 reads YYNGEE. The CDR3 has 15 amino acids. The ends were cut back, 2 bases at V and 6 bases at J, with 14 bases in the middle. CDR3 amino acids: CASSVTGNRAGELFF. For the CDR3, the DNA is TGTGCCAGCAGCGTCACAGGGAATAGGGCCGGGGAGCTGTTTTTT.

The chain uses TRBV27 and TRBJ2-2; perhaps TRBD2 as D (5 bases). CDR3 length equals 14 residues. Germline loops: CDR1 MNHEY, CDR2 SMNVEV (reference sequence). The V and J ends lost 6 bases and 6 bases respectively, with 14 bases between them. The CDR3 loop reads CASSFDYGSGELFF. The CDR3 coding sequence is TGTGCCAGCAGCTTCGACTATGGATCCGGGGAGCTGTTTTTT.

The chain recombines TRBV10-2 with TRBJ2-5, with a weak D call TRBD2 (5 bases). The CDR3 has 12 amino acids. V gave up 7 bases and J gave up 3 bases, with 9 bases separating them. In germline, CDR1 is WSHSY, CDR2 SAAADI. The CDR3 loop is CASIGLEETQYF. CDR3 nucleotide sequence: TGCGCCAGCATTGGACTTGAAGAGACCCAGTACTTC.